Listed below are T cell receptor beta chains from one sample, sequenced in a study of blood T cell repertoires in COVID-19. Repertoires were generated with immunoSEQ multiplex PCR, while TCRdb's copy carries only in-frame clones and drops some. Of hundreds of thousands of clones in the sample, about 85% were seen once. Sequenced material: peripheral blood. The receptors derive from a woman in her late teens or twenties who had recovered from COVID-19. Both conserved end residues are part of each CDR3. D genes are given only for firm matches. The size of a clone is reported for some rows only, either as once, few or many, or as a class for expanded clones.

size,D,length,J,V,CDR3,DNA
.,.,14,TRBJ1-6,TRBV9,CASSDRGYNSPLHF,TGTGCCAGCAGCGACCGGGGGTATAATTCACCCCTCCACTTT
.,.,13,TRBJ2-1,TRBV4-1,CACSGTPHNEQFF,TGCGCCTGCTCCGGGACTCCACACAATGAGCAGTTCTTC
.,.,13,TRBJ1-5,TRBV11-2,CASRDSPNQPQHF,TGTGCCAGCAGAGACAGCCCCAATCAGCCCCAGCATTTT
.,TRBD1,15,TRBJ2-1,TRBV24-1,CATSDYRTGYNEQFF,TGTGCCACCAGTGATTATAGGACAGGCTACAATGAGCAGTTCTTC
few,TRBD2,13,TRBJ2-1,TRBV2,CASKREGPVEQFF,TGTGCCAGCAAGCGGGAGGGCCCGGTTGAGCAGTTCTTC
.,.,15,TRBJ2-1,TRBV7-9,CASRAGGRRNNEQFF,TGTGCCAGCAGAGCTGGAGGGAGGAGGAACAATGAGCAGTTCTTC
.,TRBD1,14,TRBJ1-2,TRBV9,CASSLGQGNYGYTF,TGTGCCAGCAGCCTTGGACAGGGGAACTATGGCTACACCTTC
.,TRBD1,16,TRBJ1-1,TRBV2,CASLRTGQGLNTEAFF,TGTGCCAGCCTACGGACAGGGCAAGGATTGAACACTGAAGCTTTCTTT
.,.,15,TRBJ1-1,TRBV9,CASSNAGRVNTEAFF,TGTGCCAGCAGCAACGCGGGGAGGGTGAACACTGAAGCTTTCTTT
.,.,13,TRBJ2-7,TRBV10-3,CASAPRDSYEQYF,TGTGCCAGCGCCCCCAGGGACTCCTACGAGCAGTACTTC
.,TRBD1,15,TRBJ1-2,TRBV2,CASNPGTGANYGYTF,TGTGCCAGCAACCCCGGGACAGGGGCTAACTATGGCTACACCTTC
.,TRBD2,14,TRBJ2-7,TRBV6-2/TRBV6-3,CASSHSGSIYEQYF,TGTGCCAGCAGTCATAGCGGGAGTATATACGAGCAGTACTTC
.,TRBD2,13,TRBJ2-7,TRBV12-3/TRBV12-4,CASSLDGRAEQYF,TGTGCCAGCAGTTTAGACGGGAGGGCCGAGCAGTACTTC
.,TRBD2,19,TRBJ2-1,TRBV6-2/TRBV6-3,CASSWPTSGSYLSNNEQFF,TGTGCCAGCAGTTGGCCCACTAGCGGGAGTTACCTGAGCAACAATGAGCAGTTCTTC
.,TRBD2,16,TRBJ2-2,TRBV5-1,CASSSTSGSGTGELFF,TGCGCCAGCAGCTCAACTAGCGGGAGTGGCACCGGGGAGCTGTTTTTT
.,TRBD1,16,TRBJ2-7,TRBV7-9,CASSGKLGTGSYEQYF,TGTGCCAGCAGCGGAAAACTAGGGACAGGCTCCTACGAGCAGTACTTC
.,.,13,TRBJ2-5,TRBV19,CASSMMGAETQYF,TGTGCCAGTAGTATGATGGGAGCAGAGACCCAGTACTTC
.,TRBD1,16,TRBJ2-7,TRBV9,CASSVVGTGSTYEQYF,TGTGCCAGCAGCGTAGTCGGGACAGGGAGTACCTACGAGCAGTACTTC
.,.,15,TRBJ2-7,TRBV7-6,CASSKNMEAGYEQYF,TGTGCCAGCAGCAAAAATATGGAGGCTGGCTACGAGCAGTACTTC
.,.,16,TRBJ1-4,TRBV12-5,CASGSPGQTTNEKLFF,TGTGCTAGTGGTTCTCCTGGACAGACAACTAATGAAAAACTGTTTTTT
.,.,16,TRBJ1-5,TRBV5-1,CASSLFIRESNQPQHF,TGCGCCAGCAGCTTGTTTATTCGGGAAAGCAATCAGCCCCAGCATTTT
.,.,14,TRBJ2-1,TRBV7-2,CASSLVLAVNEQFF,TGTGCCAGCAGCTTAGTCCTAGCAGTCAATGAGCAGTTCTTC
.,.,14,TRBJ2-7,TRBV30,CAWTRLEFVGEQYF,TGTGCCTGGACTAGACTGGAATTCGTCGGGGAGCAGTACTTC
.,TRBD2,16,TRBJ2-5,TRBV27,CASSLSGLAGDETQYF,TGTGCCAGCAGTTTATCGGGACTAGCGGGAGATGAGACCCAGTACTTC
.,TRBD1,15,TRBJ2-7,TRBV4-1,CASSHQLDRVNEQYF,TGCGCCAGCAGCCACCAACTCGACAGGGTCAACGAGCAGTACTTC
.,.,14,TRBJ2-1,TRBV10-3,CAISESSILTEQFF,TGTGCCATCAGTGAATCTAGTATCCTTACTGAGCAGTTCTTC
once,.,13,TRBJ2-7,TRBV7-9,CASSLNREDEQYF,TGTGCCAGCAGCTTAAACAGGGAAGACGAGCAGTACTTC
.,TRBD1,14,TRBJ2-7,TRBV19,CASSGYGTGFEQYF,TGTGCCAGTAGTGGATACGGGACAGGGTTCGAGCAGTACTTC
.,TRBD1,17,TRBJ1-1,TRBV6-2/TRBV6-3,CASSYSTGYGINTEAFF,TGTGCCAGCAGTTACTCGACAGGGTATGGAATAAACACTGAAGCTTTCTTT
.,.,14,TRBJ2-7,TRBV7-2,CASKTRVSLDEQYF,TGTGCCAGCAAAACCAGGGTTTCTTTAGACGAGCAGTACTTC
few,TRBD1,15,TRBJ1-2,TRBV28,CASSPTVRQGYGYTF,TGTGCCAGCAGCCCCACCGTACGACAGGGTTATGGCTACACCTTC
.,.,11,TRBJ1-1,TRBV13,CASRGGTEAFF,TGTGCCAGCAGGGGGGGGACTGAAGCTTTCTTT
once,.,15,TRBJ2-1,TRBV10-3,CATSELETTYNEQFF,TGTGCCACCTCCGAATTGGAGACCACCTACAATGAGCAGTTCTTC
.,TRBD1,14,TRBJ1-1,TRBV11-2,CASSLVGGYTEAFF,TGTGCCAGCAGCTTAGTAGGGGGCTACACTGAAGCTTTCTTT
.,TRBD2,17,TRBJ2-1,TRBV20-1,CSASSQPREASYNEQFF,TGCAGTGCTAGTTCGCAACCCCGGGAGGCCTCTTACAATGAGCAGTTCTTC
.,TRBD2,13,TRBJ2-7,TRBV6-5,CASTGTSEYEQYF,TGTGCCAGCACCGGGACTAGCGAGTACGAGCAGTACTTC
.,TRBD2,16,TRBJ2-1,TRBV9,CASSVGAGGPYNEQFF,TGTGCCAGCAGCGTCGGGGCGGGAGGGCCCTACAATGAGCAGTTCTTC
.,.,15,TRBJ2-7,TRBV28,CASSPAGGISYEQYF,TGTGCCAGCAGTCCCGCCGGCGGGATATCCTACGAGCAGTACTTC
.,TRBD1,15,TRBJ1-5,TRBV19,CASSARTGFEQPQHF,TGTGCCAGTAGTGCAAGGACAGGATTTGAGCAGCCCCAGCATTTT
.,.,14,TRBJ1-2,TRBV9,CASSVGTAGDGYTF,TGTGCCAGCAGCGTAGGGACGGCGGGGGATGGCTACACCTTC
.,TRBD2,16,TRBJ2-1,TRBV3-1/TRBV3-2,CASSQDLGGGYNEQFF,TGTGCCAGCAGCCAAGATCTGGGGGGGGGTTACAATGAGCAGTTCTTC
.,TRBD1,14,TRBJ2-7,TRBV25-1,CASSEGTGGDEQYF,TGTGCCAGCAGTGAGGGGACAGGGGGCGACGAGCAGTACTTC
.,.,12,TRBJ2-7,TRBV5-5,CASSFSTDEQYF,TGTGCCAGCAGCTTCTCCACGGACGAGCAGTACTTC
many,TRBD2,14,TRBJ2-7,TRBV6-2/TRBV6-3,CASSYGTSGYEQYF,TGTGCCAGCAGTTACGGGACTAGCGGGTACGAGCAGTACTTC
.,.,11,TRBJ1-1,TRBV29-1,CSHIDSTEAFF,TGCAGCCACATAGACAGCACTGAAGCTTTCTTT
.,.,11,TRBJ1-1,TRBV29-1,CSADTNTEAFF,TGCAGCGCCGACACGAACACTGAAGCTTTCTTT
.,.,14,TRBJ2-2,TRBV9,CASSTWTTTGELFF,TGTGCCAGCAGCACGTGGACAACCACCGGGGAGCTGTTTTTT
.,.,13,TRBJ2-1,TRBV12-3/TRBV12-4,CASLGVAYNEQFF,TGTGCCAGCCTAGGCGTAGCCTACAATGAGCAGTTCTTC
few,.,14,TRBJ2-2,TRBV24-1,CATSDSMEGGELFF,TGTGCCACCAGTGATTCAATGGAGGGCGGGGAGCTGTTTTTT
.,.,16,TRBJ1-5,TRBV4-1,CASSQDGRGGNQPQHF,TGCGCCAGCAGCCAAGATGGCCGGGGGGGAAATCAGCCCCAGCATTTT
.,.,14,TRBJ2-1,TRBV10-3,CAISDIGANNEQFF,TGTGCCATCAGTGACATAGGAGCTAACAATGAGCAGTTCTTC
.,.,12,TRBJ1-2,TRBV4-2,CASRRRDYGYTF,TGTGCCAGCAGGCGGCGGGACTATGGCTACACCTTC
.,.,14,TRBJ2-1,TRBV4-2,CASSQKQGNSEQFF,TGTGCCAGCAGCCAGAAACAGGGTAACAGTGAGCAGTTCTTC
.,.,13,TRBJ2-2,TRBV6-6,CASRTSNTGELFF,TGTGCCAGCAGGACAAGTAACACCGGGGAGCTGTTTTTT
once,TRBD2,11,TRBJ2-3,TRBV5-4,CASRGGSTQYF,TGTGCCAGCAGGGGAGGGAGTACGCAGTATTTT
.,.,15,TRBJ1-6,TRBV27,CASSLESSYNSPLHF,TGTGCCAGCAGTTTGGAGAGCTCCTATAATTCACCCCTCCACTTT
.,.,19,TRBJ2-1,TRBV9,CASSVGGLGGTSSGNEQFF,TGTGCCAGCAGCGTAGGAGGTCTGGGGGGAACTAGTTCCGGAAATGAGCAGTTCTTC
.,.,14,TRBJ2-1,TRBV27,CASRGLLPYNEQFF,TGTGCCAGCAGAGGACTACTCCCCTACAATGAGCAGTTCTTC
few,TRBD1,16,TRBJ2-2,TRBV5-5,CASSLLPGQGTGELFF,TGTGCCAGCAGCTTGCTCCCGGGACAGGGAACCGGGGAGCTGTTTTTT
.,TRBD1,17,TRBJ2-7,TRBV25-1,CASSESNYGDRGYEQYF,TGTGCCAGCAGTGAATCAAATTATGGGGACAGGGGCTACGAGCAGTACTTC